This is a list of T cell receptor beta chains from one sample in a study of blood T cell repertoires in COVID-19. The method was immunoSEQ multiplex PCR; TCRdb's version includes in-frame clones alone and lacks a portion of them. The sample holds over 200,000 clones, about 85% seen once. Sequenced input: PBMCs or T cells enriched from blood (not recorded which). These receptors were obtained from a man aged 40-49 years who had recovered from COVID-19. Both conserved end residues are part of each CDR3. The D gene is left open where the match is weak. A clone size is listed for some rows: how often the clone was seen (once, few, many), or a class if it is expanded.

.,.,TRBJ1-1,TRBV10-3,TGTGCCATCAGTGACCAGGGGTGGATCACTGAAGCTTTCTTT,CAISDQGWITEAFF
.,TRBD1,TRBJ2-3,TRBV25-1,TGTGCCACCAGGGACAGCATAGCTACTAGGGGCGCAGATACGCAGTATTTT,CATRDSIATRGADTQYF
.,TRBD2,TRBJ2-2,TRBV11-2,TGTGCCAGCAGCCCGGACAGATATCTAGCGGGAGATCCCGGGGAGCTGTTTTTT,CASSPDRYLAGDPGELFF
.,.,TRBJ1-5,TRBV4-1,TGCGCCAGCAGCCAAGTTGCGGGGAGCAATCAGCCCCAGCATTTT,CASSQVAGSNQPQHF
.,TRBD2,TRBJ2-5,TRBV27,TGTGCCAGCAGTTTGGCGGGAGGTGACCAGACCCAGTACTTC,CASSLAGGDQTQYF
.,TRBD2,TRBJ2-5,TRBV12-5,TGTGCTAGTGGTTTGGGACGGGAGGGCAACTCAGAGACCCAGTACTTC,CASGLGREGNSETQYF
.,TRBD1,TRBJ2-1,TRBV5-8,TGTGCCAGCAGCTTGGCCGGACGGGACAGTCGGTTCTTC,CASSLAGRDSRFF
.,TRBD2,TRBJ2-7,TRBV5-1,TGCGCCAGCAGCTTGGCCCCCCTCGCCAGCGGGAGTAGGGAGCAGTACTTC,CASSLAPLASGSREQYF
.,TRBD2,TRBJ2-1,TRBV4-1,TGCGCCAGCAGCCAGTCGATTCCAGCGGGAGGCAATGAGCAGTTCTTC,CASSQSIPAGGNEQFF
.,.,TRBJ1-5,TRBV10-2,TGCGCCAGCAGTGCAGGCGCAGGGCCCCAGCATTTT,CASSAGAGPQHF
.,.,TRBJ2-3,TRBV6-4,TGTGCCAGCAGTGAGATCGGTGGCGGTACAGATACGCAGTATTTT,CASSEIGGGTDTQYF
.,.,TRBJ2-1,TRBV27,TGTGCCAGCAGACGTAGCGGATACAATGAGCAGTTCTTC,CASRRSGYNEQFF
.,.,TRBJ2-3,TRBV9,TGTGCCAGCAGCGTGGGGGGTGTCACAGATACGCAGTATTTT,CASSVGGVTDTQYF
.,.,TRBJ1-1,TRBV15,TGTGCCACCAGCAGAGGAGGGAAGAACACTGAAGCTTTCTTT,CATSRGGKNTEAFF
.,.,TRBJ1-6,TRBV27,TGTGCCAGCAGTCCATACCCGGGACACGGTAGATCACCCCTCCACTTT,CASSPYPGHGRSPLHF
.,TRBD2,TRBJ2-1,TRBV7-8,TGTGCCAGCAGCCGAGCGGGAGGATCCTACAATGAGCAGTTCTTC,CASSRAGGSYNEQFF
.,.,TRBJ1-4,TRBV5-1,TGCGCCAGCAGCCTCCTTGGTAGGCGGGGGGATGAAAAACTGTTTTTT,CASSLLGRRGDEKLFF
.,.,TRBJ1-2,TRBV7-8,TGTGCCAGCAGCCTGGGGGACTCATCAACAGCCTATGGCTACACCTTC,CASSLGDSSTAYGYTF
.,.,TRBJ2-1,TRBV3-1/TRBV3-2,TGTGCCAGCAGCCCGGGCCTTGGACTTACTGCAGGTGAGCAGTTCTTC,CASSPGLGLTAGEQFF
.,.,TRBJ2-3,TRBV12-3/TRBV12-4,TGTGCCAGCACCTTGGGACTCCATACGCAGTATTTT,CASTLGLHTQYF
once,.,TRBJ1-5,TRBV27,TGTGCCAGCAGTAATAAGGACAGTTCCTCGCCCCAGCATTTT,CASSNKDSSSPQHF
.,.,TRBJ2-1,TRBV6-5,TGTGCCAGCAGTTATAAACCGGGACTGGATCAGTTCTTC,CASSYKPGLDQFF
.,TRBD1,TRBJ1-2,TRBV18,TGTGCCAGCTCACCAGGGACAGGGACCTATGGCTACACCTTC,CASSPGTGTYGYTF
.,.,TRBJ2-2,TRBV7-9,TGTGCCAGCAGACCCTCTGGGCAGGGGGAGCTGTTTTTT,CASRPSGQGELFF
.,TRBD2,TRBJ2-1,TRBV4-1,TGCGCCAGCAGCCGCGGACTAGCGGAGGGGAACAATGAGCAGTTCTTC,CASSRGLAEGNNEQFF
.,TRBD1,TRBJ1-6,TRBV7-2,TGTGCCAGCAGTCTATTGGGACAGTATAATTCACCCCTCCACTTT,CASSLLGQYNSPLHF
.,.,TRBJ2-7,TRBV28,TGTGCCAGCAGCCGGGGGTCGGGATTTCCCTACGAGCAGTACTTC,CASSRGSGFPYEQYF
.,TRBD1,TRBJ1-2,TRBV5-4,TGTGCCAGCAGTCGCGACAGGGGCAGCTATGGCTACACCTTC,CASSRDRGSYGYTF
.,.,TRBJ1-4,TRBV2,TGTGCCAGCAATCAGGGTGGAAAAACTAATGAAAAACTGTTTTTT,CASNQGGKTNEKLFF
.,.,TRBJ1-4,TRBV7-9,TGTGCCAGCAGCCCCCCGGACTTCACTAATGAAAAACTGTTTTTT,CASSPPDFTNEKLFF
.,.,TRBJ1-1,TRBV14,TGTGCCAGCAGCCAACCCCCGTGGAACACTGAAGCTTTCTTT,CASSQPPWNTEAFF
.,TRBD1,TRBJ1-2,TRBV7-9,TGTGCCAGCAGCCCTCGGACAGGGGAAGATGGCTACACCTTC,CASSPRTGEDGYTF
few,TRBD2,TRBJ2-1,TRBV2,TGTGCCAGCAGCCAACAGGTAGCGGGGGACAATGAGCAGTTCTTC,CASSQQVAGDNEQFF
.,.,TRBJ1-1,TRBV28,TGTGCCAGCAGTTTGGGAGGCAGAGGGAACACTGAAGCTTTCTTT,CASSLGGRGNTEAFF
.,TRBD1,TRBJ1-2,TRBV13,TGTGCCAGCAGCTCACCGGGACAGGGGGCGAACTATGGCTACACCTTC,CASSSPGQGANYGYTF
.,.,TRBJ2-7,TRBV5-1,TGCGCCAGCAGCTTGGACGGCTACGAGCAGTACTTC,CASSLDGYEQYF
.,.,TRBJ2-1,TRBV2,TGTGCCAGCAGTGGTGTACTAGCTACCGATCAGAGCTCCTACAATGAGCAGTTCTTC,CASSGVLATDQSSYNEQFF